The 23 T cell receptor beta chains below were found in one sample sequenced in a study of tumor and adjacent non-tumor tissue in lung cancer. A modified ARM-PCR protocol with three rounds of nested PCR amplified TCRbeta. One entry per CDR3 protein, called by TCRdb with MiXCR from the multiplex PCR reads. The sample yields roughly 65,000 distinct CDR3 sequences, around 60% seen once. RNA was extracted from bulk tissue without any cell sorting. The sample consisted of lung tumor tissue. Every receptor here comes from a man in his fifties or sixties with non-small cell lung cancer.

This clonotype was counted at least ten times. The rearrangement uses TRBV6-2 or TRBV6-3 and TRBJ2-3, with 9 nucleotides matching TRBD2. CDR1 and CDR2 from the germline V gene are MNHEY and SVGEGT. V lost 9 bases and J lost 6; bases outside the gene matches: 4. CDR3 length equals 12 residues. The DNA for the CDR3 is TGTGCCAGTAGCGGGAGTGAGGATACGCAGTATTTT. Its translation: CASSGSEDTQYF.

This clonotype was seen a handful of times. One junction end disagrees with the germline gene, perhaps due to a read error. The chain is built from TRBV10-3 and TRBJ2-7; TRBD2 might be the D (6 bases). Germline V gene sequence: CDR1 ENHRY, CDR2 SYGVKD. The CDR3 contains 14 residues. CDR3 DNA: TGTACCATCAGTGGGGGGACGGTCCCATGCGAGCAGTACTTC. Protein sequence: CTISGGTVPCEQYF.

As concerns this clonotype: An end of the junction does not agree with germline; a read error may underlie this. This chain joins TRBV13 and TRBJ2-5; D possibly corresponds to TRBD1 (5 bases). This CDR3 has 14 amino acids. Germline CDR1 is PRHDT and CDR2 is FYEKMQ (reference sequence). This CDR3 is CAISLGQAQETQYF. Here the CDR3 DNA reads TGTGCCATCAGCTTAGGACAAGCCCAAGAGACCCAGTACTTC.

This clonotype has a handful of counts. V gene TRBV29-1 combines with J gene TRBJ2-1, with D tentatively TRBD1 (7 bases). Germline V CDR1 and CDR2: SQVTM, ANQGSEA. The V end was cut by 4 bases, the J end by 3 bases, with 13 bases between. The CDR3 runs 14 residues. CDR3 sequence (DNA): TGCAGCGTTGCCGCGGGACAGATCTACAATGAGCAGTTCTTC. Its protein product is CSVAAGQIYNEQFF.

With regard to this clonotype: The missing conserved phenylalanine or tryptophan at the end of this CDR3 makes a read error likely. V gene TRBV28 combines with J gene TRBJ2-3; possibly TRBD1 for D (5 bases). Germline V gene data show CDR1 as MDHEN and CDR2 as SYDVKM. The length of the CDR3 is 13 residues. Trimming took off 5 bases at V and 4 bases at J, with 10 bases between the two ends. The CDR3 loop is CASSPSGSDTQYL. DNA of the CDR3: TGTGCCAGCAGTCCATCAGGGTCAGATACGCAGTATCTT.

Remarks on this clonotype: A much larger clone is a single base away; this may be a read error. This CDR3 is CASSLASGPSYEQYF. The CDR3 coding sequence is TGTGCCAGCAGCTTAGCGTCGGGGCCCTCCTACGAGCAGTACTTC. The chain combines TRBV7-8 with TRBJ2-7; the D gene could be TRBD1 or TRBD2 (5 bases each). Germline CDR1 and CDR2: SGHVS and FQNEAQ. V lost 0 bases to trimming and J lost 0 bases, with 9 bases between them. CDR3 length: 15 amino acids. Full variable domain (remainder filled in from reference TRBV7-8 and TRBJ2-7): GAGVSQSPRYKVAKRGQDVALRCDPISGHVSLFWYQQALGQGPEFLTYFQNEAQLDKSGLPSDRFFAERPEGSVSTLKIQRTQQEDSAVYLCASSLASGPSYEQYFGPGTRLTVT.

Concerning this clonotype itself: A much larger clone lies a single base off, so this may be a read error. The genes are TRBV6-6 and TRBJ2-3; D unclear. Deletions cut 5 bases from V and 2 bases from J, with 11 bases between. The CDR3 has 14 amino acids. Germline V lookup: CDR1 MNHNY, CDR2 SVGAGI (reference sequence). CDR3 protein: CASSPEPVTDTQYF. The CDR3 coding sequence is TGTGCCAGCAGTCCGGAACCCGTCACAGATACGCAGTATTTT.

This rearrangement joins TRBV10-3 to TRBJ1-6, with no clear D. The CDR3 is 13 residues long. Germline CDR1 and CDR2: ENHRY and SYGVKD. The chain's CDR3 is CAIAAWNNSPLHF. As DNA, the CDR3 is TGTGCAATCGCGGCATGGAATAATTCACCCCTCCACTTT.

Regarding this clonotype: The conserved phenylalanine or tryptophan normally closing the CDR3 is absent here, so this likely arose from a read error. This chain uses TRBV6-1 with TRBJ1-6; unclear D gene. There are 13 residues in the CDR3. From germline, CDR1 is MNHNS and CDR2 SASEGT. The CDR3 here is CVSFSRGNSPLHS. The CDR3 nucleotides are TGTGTCAGCTTTTCACGGGGTAATTCACCCCTCCACTCT.

Notes on this clonotype: A junction end diverges from the germline sequence, so it may reflect a read error. The chain carries TRBV6-1 and TRBJ2-7, with 10 positions matching TRBD2. There are 15 residues in the CDR3. The germline V gene encodes CDR1 MNHNS and CDR2 SASEGT. In DNA, the CDR3 is TGCGCCAGCAGTCCAGCGGGAGGGCCTTCCTACGAGCAGTACTTC. Protein product: CASSPAGGPSYEQYF.

This clonotype came up many times. V gene TRBV2 combines with J gene TRBJ2-7; possibly TRBD1 for D (5 bases). V lost 2 bases to trimming and J lost 2 bases, with 10 bases between them. CDR3 length: 14 amino acids. Germline V gene data show CDR1 as SNHLY and CDR2 as FYNNEI. This CDR3 reads CASSESTATYEQYF. In DNA form, the CDR3 reads TGTGCCAGCAGTGAATCGACAGCTACCTACGAGCAGTACTTC.

This chain uses TRBV19 with TRBJ1-5; TRBD1 matches 11 bases. CDR1 is LNHDA and CDR2 is SQIVND in the germline V gene (reference sequence). J gave up 5 bases and V 3 bases, and 3 bases lay outside the gene matches. CDR3 length equals 15 residues. The CDR3: CASSMRTGGDQPQHF. CDR3 nucleotides: TGTGCCAGTAGTATGCGGACAGGGGGCGATCAGCCCCAGCATTTT.

This clonotype occurred a few times. The chain links TRBV28 to TRBJ1-5, with D possibly matching TRBD1 (5 bases). Germline CDR1 MDHEN, CDR2 SYDVKM. This CDR3 is 14 amino acids long. V was trimmed by 8 bases and J by 3 bases, leaving 14 bases between them. The CDR3 sequence is CASEGAAVNQPQHF. The CDR3 DNA reads TGTGCCAGCGAAGGGGCAGCGGTCAATCAGCCCCAGCATTTT.

Details on this clonotype: One end of the junction does not line up with germline, which may come from a read error. V gene TRBV7-9 combines with J gene TRBJ2-1; weak D call: TRBD2 (5 bases). Germline V gene data show CDR1 as SEHNR and CDR2 as FQNEAQ (reference sequence). This CDR3 has 15 amino acids. CDR3 residues: CVSSDGCEGYNEQFF. CDR3 coding DNA: TGTGTCAGCAGCGATGGGTGCGAGGGTTACAATGAACAGTTCTTC.

This clonotype came up many times. The rearrangement joins TRBV4-1 to TRBJ1-4; no definite D call. Germline CDR1 is MGHRA and CDR2 is YSYEKL. V gave up 3 bases and J gave up 5 bases, with 7 bases separating them. CDR3 length equals 13 residues. The CDR3 DNA is TGCGCCAGCAGCCACAACACAAATGAAAAACTGTTTTTT. This translates into CASSHNTNEKLFF.

At least ten counts were recorded for this clonotype. The genes are TRBV4-1 and TRBJ1-4; D unresolved. This CDR3 is 13 amino acids long. Germline V gives CDR1 MGHRA, CDR2 YSYEKL. Between the trimmed V and J ends, which lost 1 base and 6 bases, there was a span of 6 bases. The CDR3, as DNA: TGCGCCAGCAGCCAAGGGTTGGATGAAAAACTGTTTTTT. It is translated as CASSQGLDEKLFF.

On this clonotype: Compared with germline, one end of the junction differs, possibly owing to a read error. The V gene is TRBV5-1, the J gene TRBJ2-7, with 9 bases matching TRBD1. The CDR3 length is 16 residues. Germline CDR1 and CDR2: SGHRS and YFSETQ. In DNA, the CDR3 is TGCGCCAGCAGCTTGGGACTTCGGGACAGGGTCTCCGAGCAGTATTTC. This encodes CASSLGLRDRVSEQYF.

To note about this clonotype: This clone may be a read error of a much larger clone one base away. CDR3 sequence (DNA): TGCAGTGCTAGAGATCTGAGTGGAGCAGATACGCAGTATTTT. Translation gives CSARDLSGADTQYF. The chain uses TRBV20-1 and TRBJ2-3; D is uncertain. Trimming took 0 bases from V and 4 from J, leaving 11 bases between them. Looked up from germline, CDR1 is DFQATT and CDR2 is SNEGSKA (reference sequence). The CDR3 has 14 residues.

The chain employs TRBV7-2 and TRBJ2-7, with 7 bases matching TRBD2. Germline CDR1 is SGHTA and CDR2 is FQGNSA. CDR3 length: 15 amino acids. The trim removed 5 bases at V and 6 bases at J, leaving 13 bases unmatched. CDR3 amino acids: CASSPDPVASGEQYF. The CDR3 nucleotides read TGTGCCAGCAGCCCCGATCCGGTGGCTAGCGGCGAGCAGTACTTC.

This clonotype showed up many times. The chain links TRBV28 to TRBJ2-7; 7 positions agree with TRBD1. Trimming at V came to 4 bases and at J to 2 bases, leaving 8 bases not matched to a gene. CDR3 size: 15 residues. Germline V gene lookup returns CDR1 MDHEN and CDR2 SYDVKM. The CDR3 DNA reads TGTGCCAGCAGTTGGGCCCGGGACAGTCCCTACGAGCAGTACTTC. It translates to CASSWARDSPYEQYF.

The sample holds one count of this clonotype. It may be a read error: a sequence one base away is much more abundant. CDR3 region: CASSPVREFYTDTQYF. CDR3 bases: TGCGCCAGCAGCCCCGTCCGGGAGTTCTACACAGATACGCAGTATTTT. The rearrangement uses TRBV5-1 and TRBJ2-3; TRBD2 might be the D (6 bases). V lost 4 bases, J lost 2 bases, and 17 bases lay in between. CDR1 and CDR2 (germline): SGHRS, YFSETQ. CDR3 length equals 16 residues.

Details on this clonotype: One end of the junction is discordant with germline, which a read error may explain. This chain uses TRBV4-1 with TRBJ1-6, with 7 positions matching TRBD1. The CDR3 is 15 amino acids. The germline gives CDR1 MGHRA, CDR2 YSYEKL. CDR3 in amino acids: CASSREGQNNSSLHF. CDR3 in DNA: TGCGCCAGCAGCCGAGAGGGACAGAATAATTCATCCCTCCACTTT.

As to this clonotype: The junction departs from germline at one end; a sequencing error may be responsible. V gene TRBV4-1 combines with J gene TRBJ1-2; D gene ambiguous. The CDR3 length is 14 residues. Looked up from germline, CDR1 is MGHRA and CDR2 is YSYEKL. The CDR3 DNA sequence: TGCGTCAGCAGCCAACTTTCACCATACTATGGCTACACCTTC. This encodes CVSSQLSPYYGYTF.